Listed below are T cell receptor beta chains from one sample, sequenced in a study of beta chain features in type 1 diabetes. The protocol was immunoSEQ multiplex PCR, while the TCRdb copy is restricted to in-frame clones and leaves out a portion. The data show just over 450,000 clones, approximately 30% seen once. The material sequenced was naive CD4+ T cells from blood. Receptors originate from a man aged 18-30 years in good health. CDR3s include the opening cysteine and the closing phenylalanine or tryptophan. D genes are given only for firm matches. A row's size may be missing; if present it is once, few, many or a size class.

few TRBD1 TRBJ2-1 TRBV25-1 CASSELDRAYEQFF TGTGCCAGCAGTGAATTAGACAGGGCGTATGAGCAGTTCTTC
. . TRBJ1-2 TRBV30 CAWSRAASGGYTF TGTGCCTGGAGTAGGGCAGCCTCGGGTGGCTACACCTTC
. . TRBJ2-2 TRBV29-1 CSVEDLGGAGTGELFF TGCAGCGTTGAAGATCTCGGGGGCGCGGGCACCGGGGAGCTGTTTTTT
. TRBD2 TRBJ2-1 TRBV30 CAWSMLAGYNEQFF TGTGCCTGGAGTATGCTAGCGGGTTACAATGAGCAGTTCTTC
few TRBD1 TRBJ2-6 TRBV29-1 CSAIGQGAPGANVLTF TGCAGCGCTATAGGACAGGGGGCCCCGGGGGCCAACGTCCTGACTTTC
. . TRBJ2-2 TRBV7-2 CASSPHRVGELFF TGTGCCAGCAGCCCCCACAGGGTCGGGGAGCTGTTTTTT
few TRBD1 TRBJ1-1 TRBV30 CAWGTQGVYTEAFF TGTGCCTGGGGGACACAGGGGGTTTACACTGAAGCTTTCTTT
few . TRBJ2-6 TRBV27 CASTTRAGANVLTF TGTGCCAGCACGACAAGGGCTGGGGCCAACGTCCTGACTTTC
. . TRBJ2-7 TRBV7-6 CASSSRSSYEQYF TGTGCCAGCAGCTCCAGAAGCTCCTACGAGCAGTACTTC
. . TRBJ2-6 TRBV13 CASSLEQGGSGANVLTF TGTGCCAGCAGCTTAGAACAGGGTGGATCTGGGGCCAACGTCCTGACTTTC
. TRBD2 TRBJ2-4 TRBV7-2 CASSFIREADNIQYF TGTGCCAGCAGCTTTATACGGGAGGCGGATAACATTCAGTACTTC
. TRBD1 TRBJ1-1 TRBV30 CAWTISWAGGSEAFF TGTGCCTGGACCATATCCTGGGCAGGGGGTTCTGAAGCTTTCTTT
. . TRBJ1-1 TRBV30 CAWNRGQGATEAFF TGTGCCTGGAATCGGGGTCAGGGTGCGACTGAAGCTTTCTTT
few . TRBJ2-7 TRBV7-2 CASSPTWSHEQYF TGTGCCAGCAGCCCAACATGGAGCCACGAGCAGTACTTC
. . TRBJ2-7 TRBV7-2 CASSFDRDEQYF TGTGCCAGCAGCTTTGATCGGGACGAGCAGTACTTC
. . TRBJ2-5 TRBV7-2 CASSLLAPTETQYF TGTGCCAGCAGCTTACTTGCCCCCACGGAGACCCAGTACTTC
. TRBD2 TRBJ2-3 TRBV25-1 CASSEYQAGAVDTQYF TGTGCCAGCAGTGAATATCAAGCGGGAGCTGTCGATACGCAGTATTTT
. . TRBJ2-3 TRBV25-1 CASSEGGRGADTQYF TGTGCCAGCAGTGAAGGGGGCAGGGGGGCAGATACGCAGTATTTT
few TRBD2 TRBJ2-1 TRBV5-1 CASSSLAGGNNEQFF TGCGCCAGCAGCTCACTAGCGGGAGGGAACAATGAGCAGTTCTTC
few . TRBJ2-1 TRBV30 CAWSTGTVPGNEQFF TGTGCCTGGTCAACCGGGACGGTCCCCGGCAATGAGCAGTTCTTC
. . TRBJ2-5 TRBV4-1 CASSQAQGGQETQYF TGCGCCAGCAGCCAAGCACAGGGAGGGCAAGAGACCCAGTACTTC
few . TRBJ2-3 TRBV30 CAWNRGTVSTDTQYF TGTGCCTGGAATAGGGGGACGGTTAGCACAGATACGCAGTATTTT
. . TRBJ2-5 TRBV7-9 CASSLPALETQYF TGTGCCAGCAGCTTACCGGCTCTTGAGACCCAGTACTTC
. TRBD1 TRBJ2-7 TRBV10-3 CAISARQGEQYF TGTGCCATCAGTGCCAGACAGGGGGAGCAGTACTTC
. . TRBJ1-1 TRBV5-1 CASSFGVGEATEAFF TGCGCCAGCAGCTTTGGAGTAGGAGAGGCCACTGAAGCTTTCTTT
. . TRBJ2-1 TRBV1 CTSSRDRDYYNEQFF TGCACCAGCAGCCGAGACCGGGACTACTACAATGAGCAGTTCTTC
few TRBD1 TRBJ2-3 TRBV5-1 CASSLEAGGSLDTQYF TGCGCCAGCAGCTTGGAGGCAGGGGGCAGCTTAGATACGCAGTATTTT
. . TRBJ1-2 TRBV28 CASSRSDSDYGYTF TGTGCCAGCAGCCGATCGGACAGCGACTATGGCTACACCTTC
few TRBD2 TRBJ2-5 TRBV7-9 CASSFATSGSSETQYF TGTGCCAGCAGCTTTGCCACTAGCGGGAGCTCAGAGACCCAGTACTTC
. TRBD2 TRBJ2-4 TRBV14 CASSQEAGKNIQYF TGTGCCAGCAGCCAAGAAGCGGGAAAAAACATTCAGTACTTC
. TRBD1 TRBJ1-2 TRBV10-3 CAIRGQGAAYGYTF TGTGCCATCAGGGGACAGGGGGCGGCCTATGGCTACACCTTC
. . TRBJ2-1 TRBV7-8 CASSLNRVSYNEQFF TGTGCCAGCAGCCTCAACAGGGTCTCCTACAATGAGCAGTTCTTC
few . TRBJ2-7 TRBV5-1 CASSLGLPGRNYEQYF TGCGCCAGCAGCTTGGGCTTACCGGGACGAAACTACGAGCAGTACTTC
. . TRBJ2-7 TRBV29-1 CSVVRSGKPYEQYF TGCAGCGTTGTAAGGTCGGGCAAACCCTACGAGCAGTACTTC
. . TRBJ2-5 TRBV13 CASSYRLDTPFQETQYF TGTGCCAGCAGCTACCGACTCGACACCCCATTCCAAGAGACCCAGTACTTC
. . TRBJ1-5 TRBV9 CASSVDGWSNQPQHF TGTGCCAGCAGCGTAGATGGCTGGAGCAATCAGCCCCAGCATTTT
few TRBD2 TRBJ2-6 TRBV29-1 CSVATSGGYSGANVLTF TGCAGCGTGGCAACTAGCGGGGGTTACTCTGGGGCCAACGTCCTGACTTTC